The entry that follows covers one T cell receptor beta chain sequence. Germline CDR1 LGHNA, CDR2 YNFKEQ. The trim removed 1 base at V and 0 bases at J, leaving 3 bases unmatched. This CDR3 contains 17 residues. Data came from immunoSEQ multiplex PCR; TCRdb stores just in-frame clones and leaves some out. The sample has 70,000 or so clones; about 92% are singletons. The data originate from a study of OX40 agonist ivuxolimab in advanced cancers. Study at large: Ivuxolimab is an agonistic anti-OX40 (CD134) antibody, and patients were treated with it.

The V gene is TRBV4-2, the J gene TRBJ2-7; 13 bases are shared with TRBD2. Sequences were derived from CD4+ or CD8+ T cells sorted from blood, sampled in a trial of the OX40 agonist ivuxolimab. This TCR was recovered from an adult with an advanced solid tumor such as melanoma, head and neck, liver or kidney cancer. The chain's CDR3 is CASSQGLAGGSSYEQYF. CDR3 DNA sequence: TGTGCCAGCAGCCAAGGACTAGCGGGGGGAAGCTCCTACGAGCAGTACTTC.